Listed here is a single T cell receptor beta chain. Patients got 3 mg/kg IV nivolumab weeks 1, 4, 7, 10, then biweekly through week 26. The source of the sample is a study of ipilimumab plus nivolumab after autologous stem cell transplantation. Study overall: The myeloma group: high-risk transplant-naive, or relapse within 3 years after first autologous transplant.

The table came from immunoSEQ multiplex PCR; TCRdb's copy has only in-frame clones and leaves some out. In the table there are tens of thousands of clones, about 88% of which are singletons. CDR3 size: 16 residues. Per germline, CDR1 MNHEY and CDR2 SMNVEV (reference sequence). V was pared by 6 bases and J by 9 bases, with 14 bases of the junction left unmatched. The chain links TRBV27 to TRBJ1-6; 7 bases align to TRBD1. The clonotype originates from a male donor with multiple myeloma. The specimen comprised PBMCs, sampled in a trial of ipilimumab plus nivolumab as post-transplant consolidation. The CDR3 sequence: CASSTILRDSGSPLHF. The CDR3 region has the DNA TGTGCCAGCAGCACAATCCTCCGGGACAGTGGTTCACCCCTCCACTTT.